The 10 T cell receptor beta chains below were found in one sample sequenced in a study of blood T cell repertoires in COVID-19. Only in-frame clones appear in the TCRdb table, and some are missing; sequencing was by immunoSEQ multiplex PCR. This sample has tens of thousands of clones, with around 83% found just once. Sequences were obtained from peripheral blood. The receptors shown here come from a human donor in a cohort sampled during active COVID-19.

V is TRBV4-3 and J is TRBJ2-2; D call uncertain. The CDR3 spans 16 residues. Germline CDR1 LGHNA, CDR2 YSLEER. Trimming took off 0 bases at V and 2 bases at J, with 10 bases between the two ends. The CDR3 here is CASSQDAALNTGELFF. As DNA, the CDR3 is TGCGCCAGCAGCCAAGATGCGGCCCTTAACACCGGGGAGCTGTTTTTT.

This chain uses TRBV12-2 with TRBJ2-5; the table calls TRBD1, which could not be checked here. TRBV12-2 is termed a pseudogene. This CDR3 has 12 amino acids. This chain's CDR3 is CASRSDQETQYF. DNA of the CDR3: TGTGCAAGTCGCTCAGACCAAGAGACCCAGTACTTC.

The V call is TRBV30, the J call TRBJ2-7, with 9 bases matching TRBD2. The CDR3 covers 13 residues. The germline gives CDR1 GTSNPN, CDR2 SVGIG (reference sequence). J gave up 1 base and V 7 bases, and 5 bases lay outside the gene matches. The DNA for the CDR3 is TGTGCCTCCATAGCGGGAGCGTCCTACGAGCAGTACTTC. Amino acid sequence: CASIAGASYEQYF.

The rearrangement uses TRBV5-1 and TRBJ2-3; D may be TRBD1 (6 bases). CDR3 length equals 14 residues. The V end was cut by 4 bases, the J end by 4 bases, with 13 bases between. CDR1 is SGHRS, CDR2 YFSETQ, per germline. The CDR3 spells CASSGNRAADTQYF. Here the CDR3 DNA reads TGCGCCAGCAGCGGGAACAGGGCAGCAGATACGCAGTATTTT.

The chain links TRBV11-2 to TRBJ1-6; TRBD1 agrees at 7 bases. Germline V gene lookup returns CDR1 SGHAT and CDR2 FQNNGV. The CDR3 has 16 amino acids. Trimming removed 5 bases from V and 8 bases from J; junction bases left unmatched: 12. This CDR3 is CASSLKLDRVDSPLHF. CDR3 DNA sequence: TGTGCCAGCAGCCTCAAATTAGACAGGGTTGATTCACCCCTCCACTTT.

The chain uses TRBV6-2 or TRBV6-3 and TRBJ2-1; 9 nucleotides agree with TRBD2. V lost 0 bases, J lost 3 bases, and 6 bases stayed unmatched. There are 17 residues in the CDR3. Germline-derived CDR1 and CDR2 are MNHEY and SVGEGT. The CDR3 loop is CASSYSGSSGIYNEQFF. CDR3 coding DNA: TGTGCCAGCAGTTACTCCGGGTCTAGCGGGATCTACAATGAGCAGTTCTTC.

This clone was detected only a few times. The V gene is TRBV30, the J gene TRBJ2-2, with 8 bases identical to TRBD1. The V segment lost 3 bases and the J segment 7 bases; nucleotides outside the gene matches: 10. Germline V gene data show CDR1 as GTSNPN and CDR2 as SVGIG (reference sequence). The CDR3 loop spans 15 amino acids. CDR3 sequence (DNA): TGTGCCTGGAGCGCGGACAGGGCTATGAACGGGGAGCTGTTTTTT. It translates to CAWSADRAMNGELFF.

This clone was observed a handful of times. The chain uses TRBV28 and TRBJ1-1; D ambiguous. V was cut by 6 bases and J by 8 bases, with 16 bases left in between. CDR3 size: 13 residues. Germline CDR1 is MDHEN and CDR2 is SYDVKM. The chain's CDR3 is CASSRADGIEAFF. The CDR3 region has the DNA TGTGCCAGCAGCCGAGCGGACGGGATCGAAGCTTTCTTT.

This rearrangement joins TRBV7-2 to TRBJ1-1, with TRBD1 as a possible D gene (6 bases). Germline V gene lookup returns CDR1 SGHTA and CDR2 FQGNSA. The V gene lost 5 bases and the J gene lost 4 bases, with 14 bases spanning the gap. The CDR3 is 14 residues long. The CDR3 DNA is TGTGCCAGCAGCCCCCAGGGGTGGGGCACTGAAGCTTTCTTT. Translated, it gives CASSPQGWGTEAFF.

The chain joins TRBV19 to TRBJ2-1, with 8 bases aligning to TRBD2. The CDR3 totals 16 residues. Germline values: CDR1 LNHDA, CDR2 SQIVND (reference sequence). The J segment lost 5 bases and the V segment lost 4 bases, leaving 10 bases of the junction unmatched. The DNA of the CDR3 is TGTGCCAGTAGTACCCCCAGGAGCGGGAGTAACAATGAGCAGTTCTTC. Its protein product is CASSTPRSGSNNEQFF. The entire variable domain, with the rest obtained from reference TRBV19 and TRBJ2-1, is as follows: DGGITQSPKYLFRKEGQNVTLSCEQNLNHDAMYWYRQDPGQGLRLIYYSQIVNDFQKGDIAEGYSVSREKKESFPLTVTSAQKNPTAFYLCASSTPRSGSNNEQFFGPGTRLTVL.